These 25 T cell receptor beta chains originate from one sample sequenced in a study of T cells in Graves' hyperthyroidism and ophthalmopathy. The source material, RNA transcripts, was used to amplify TCR beta CDR3 regions. An initial round of RT-PCR targeting the TCR CDR3 relied on the HTBI primer set. MiXCR, run by TCRdb on the multiplex PCR reads, gives a single entry per CDR3 protein. The sample includes approximately 620,000 distinct CDR3 sequences, about 15% seen only once; the top ten take 5.8%. Input material: blood. The source of these receptors is a woman between 25 and 40 years old with Graves' hyperthyroidism that later progressed to Graves' ophthalmopathy.

V and J are TRBV27 and TRBJ2-2; D gene ambiguous. This CDR3 has 12 residues. Looked up from germline, CDR1 is MNHEY and CDR2 is SMNVEV (reference sequence). The V gene lost 7 bases and the J gene lost 4 bases, with 7 bases spanning the gap. CDR3 nucleotides: TGTGCCAGCATAAGTACCACCGGGGAGCTGTTTTTT. Its translation is CASISTTGELFF.

This clonotype was counted ten times or more. This rearrangement joins TRBV29-1 to TRBJ2-1; TRBD2 is a possible D gene (5 bases). Deletions cut 2 bases from V and 8 bases from J, with 13 bases between. The CDR3 spans 13 residues. The germline CDR1 and CDR2 sequences are SQVTM and ANQGSEA. In DNA form, the CDR3 reads TGCAGCGTTGAATCTAGCCTTTTCCATGAGCAGTTCTTC. The encoded protein is CSVESSLFHEQFF.

This clonotype was observed at least ten times. CDR3 nucleotide sequence: TGTGCCAGCAGCTCTCCCAGGGCCCTCTACGAGCAGTACTTC. It yields the protein CASSSPRALYEQYF. V usage is TRBV27 and J usage is TRBJ2-7, with a weak D call TRBD1 (5 bases). The CDR3 is 14 residues long. Looked up from germline, CDR1 is MNHEY and CDR2 is SMNVEV (reference sequence). V was shortened by 6 bases and J by 3 bases, with 15 bases between the two germline ends.

This clonotype was seen a handful of times. As DNA, the CDR3 is TGTGCCACCAGCAGAGATCTCCCCCCCGCCATACGTCCTACCAATGAGCAGTTCTTC. Its translation: CATSRDLPPAIRPTNEQFF. The chain uses TRBV15 and TRBJ2-1, with D unresolved. Trimming pared 0 bases from V and 6 bases from J, leaving 24 bases between. CDR1 LNHNV and CDR2 YYDKDF come from the germline V gene (reference sequence). The CDR3 length is 19 residues.

This clonotype has ten or more counts. The chain links TRBV12-3 or TRBV12-4 to TRBJ1-2; the match to TRBD1 covers 8 bases. This CDR3 has 13 residues. The V segment lost 6 bases and the J segment 6 bases; nucleotides outside the gene matches: 6. CDR3 sequence (DNA): TGTGCCAGCAGCCGGGGACAGGCGGATGGCTACACCTTC. Translation gives CASSRGQADGYTF.

This clonotype occurred many times. The J gene is TRBJ2-7, the V gene TRBV12-3 or TRBV12-4; 7 bases are shared with TRBD2. Trimming cost V 3 bases and J 1 base; bases outside gene matches: 6. The CDR3 extends over 15 amino acids. The CDR3 spells CASSFGAGRSYEQYF. In DNA, the CDR3 is TGTGCCAGCAGTTTCGGAGCGGGACGGTCCTACGAGCAGTACTTC.

V usage is TRBV19 and J usage is TRBJ2-1, with TRBD1 matching 12 bases. With 5 bases clipped from V and 7 bases from J, the junction kept 9 bases outside the gene matches. This CDR3 is 16 amino acids long. CDR1 is LNHDA and CDR2 is SQIVND in the germline V gene (reference sequence). This CDR3 is CASSRPGTGGINEQFF. CDR3 in DNA: TGTGCCAGTAGTCGTCCCGGGACAGGGGGCATAAATGAGCAGTTCTTC.

This clonotype occurred many times. The CDR3 nucleotides read TGTGCCAGCAGTCAGGGACTAGCGGGAGTCGGTGGCGCCAAAAACATTCAGTACTTC. Residues: CASSQGLAGVGGAKNIQYF. The chain carries TRBV6-2 or TRBV6-3 and TRBJ2-4; TRBD2 matches 14 bases. Per germline, CDR1 MNHEY and CDR2 SVGEGT. V was clipped by 5 bases and J by 1 base; unmatched bases: 10. The CDR3 runs 19 residues.

The chain joins TRBV5-6 to TRBJ1-5, with D possibly matching TRBD1 (5 bases). Germline CDR1 is SGHDT and CDR2 is YYEEEE. The CDR3 consists of 17 residues. Trimming left V 0 bases short and J 5 bases short, with 18 bases between. The CDR3 is CASSLGAGTGEDQPQHF. CDR3 DNA sequence: TGTGCCAGCAGCTTGGGGGCTGGGACGGGGGAGGATCAGCCCCAGCATTTT. Full variable domain (outside the CDR3, taken from reference TRBV5-6 and TRBJ1-5): DAGVTQSPTHLIKTRGQQVTLRCSPKSGHDTVSWYQQALGQGPQFIFQYYEEEERQRGNFPDRFSGHQFPNYSSELNVNALLLGDSALYLCASSLGAGTGEDQPQHFGDGTRLSIL.

A single count supports this clonotype. This chain connects TRBV4-1 to TRBJ2-1; perhaps TRBD2 as D (6 bases). There are 17 residues in the CDR3. V lost 0 bases to trimming and J lost 10 bases, with 22 bases between them. CDR1 and CDR2 (germline): MGHRA, YSYEKL. The CDR3, as DNA: TGCGCCAGCAGCCAAGATGTGGTAGCGCCACGCCGGGAGGAGCAGTTCTTC. Translating it yields CASSQDVVAPRREEQFF.

There are many counts of this clonotype. This chain links TRBV20-1 with TRBJ2-7; D gene unclear. The CDR3 has 11 amino acids. Trimming took off 6 bases at V and 5 bases at J, with 11 bases between the two ends. CDR1 is DFQATT and CDR2 is SNEGSKA in the germline V gene (reference sequence). CDR3 residues: CSAADAHEQYF. The DNA of the CDR3 is TGCAGTGCCGCTGACGCCCACGAGCAGTACTTC.

In this sample, this clonotype turned up many times. The CDR3 is CASSLVETETQYF. CDR3 in DNA: TGTGCCAGCAGCTTAGTTGAAACGGAGACCCAGTACTTC. The chain couples TRBV11-3 to TRBJ2-5; D uncertain. Germline CDR1 reads SGHNT; CDR2 reads YENEEA. The V and J ends lost 1 base and 5 bases respectively, with 8 bases between them. The CDR3 runs 13 residues. Full variable domain (remainder filled in from reference TRBV11-3 and TRBJ2-5): EAGVVQSPRYKIIEKKQPVAFWCNPISGHNTLYWYLQNLGQGPELLIRYENEEAVDDSQLPKDRFSAERLKGVDSTLKIQPAELGDSAVYLCASSLVETETQYFGPGTRLLVL.

At least ten counts were recorded for this clonotype. The chain employs TRBV6-5 and TRBJ2-2; TRBD2 matches 12 bases. The CDR3 runs 16 residues. Germline CDR1 MNHEY, CDR2 SVGAGI. J was trimmed by 6 bases and V by 2 bases; bases with no gene match: 4. The CDR3 region is CASSYGASGRAGELFF. The CDR3 nucleotides are TGTGCCAGCAGTTACGGTGCTAGCGGGAGGGCCGGGGAGCTGTTTTTT.

The V and J genes are TRBV27 and TRBJ1-1, with 7 bases matching TRBD1. The CDR3 length is 15 residues. The V gene end was trimmed by 6 bases and the J gene end by 2 bases; junction bases not matched to a gene: 9. From germline, CDR1 is MNHEY and CDR2 SMNVEV (reference sequence). In DNA form, the CDR3 reads TGTGCCAGCAGAATTCAGGGGGGGGTTAACACTGAAGCTTTCTTT. It translates to CASRIQGGVNTEAFF.

A remark on this clonotype: A much bigger clone sits one base away, suggesting this may be a read error. CDR3: CASRLVTDTQCF. DNA for the CDR3: TGTGCCAGCAGATTAGTCACAGATACGCAGTGTTTT. The chain combines TRBV7-2 with TRBJ2-3; D gene unclear. This CDR3 has 12 residues. Germline V gene sequence: CDR1 SGHTA, CDR2 FQGNSA.

As concerns this clonotype: This may be a read error: a much more frequent sequence differs by one nucleotide. It is likely a read error, because the conserved phenylalanine at the end of the CDR3 is missing. The chain uses TRBV20-1 and TRBJ1-1; D is unclear. This CDR3 is built from 12 residues. The ends were cut back, 3 bases at V and 3 bases at J, with 8 bases in the middle. Germline CDR1 reads DFQATT; CDR2 reads SNEGSKA (reference sequence). CDR3 loop: CSASARDTEAFS. CDR3 coding DNA: TGCAGTGCTAGTGCCCGGGACACTGAAGCTTTCTCT.

This clonotype was detected many times. This chain links TRBV28 with TRBJ1-2, with D possibly TRBD1 on 5 matching bases. V lost 1 base to trimming and J lost 3 bases, with 15 bases between them. The CDR3 totals 16 residues. Germline-derived CDR1 and CDR2 are MDHEN and SYDVKM. CDR3 loop: CASSLSRSGGDYGYTF. CDR3 nucleotides: TGTGCCAGCAGTTTATCCCGGTCGGGGGGGGACTATGGCTACACCTTC.

V is TRBV5-6 and J is TRBJ1-5; D is possibly TRBD1 (5 bases). CDR3 length equals 14 residues. The V end was cut by 8 bases, the J end by 2 bases, with 14 bases between. Germline V gene data show CDR1 as SGHDT and CDR2 as YYEEEE. The chain's CDR3 is CARRDPKGNQPQHF. As DNA, the CDR3 is TGTGCCAGGAGGGACCCTAAGGGCAATCAGCCCCAGCATTTT.

This clonotype was seen ten or more times. The genes are TRBV28 and TRBJ1-1, with D possibly TRBD1 on 5 matching bases. Trimming removed 7 bases at V and 6 bases at J, with 15 bases between. CDR1 is MDHEN and CDR2 is SYDVKM in the germline V gene. This CDR3 comprises 13 residues. In nucleotides, the CDR3 is TGTGCCAGCAACGCGCAGGGTTGGGCTGAAGCTTTCTTT. This translates into CASNAQGWAEAFF.

Many counts were recorded for this clonotype. The chain couples TRBV2 to TRBJ2-3; 15 bases match TRBD2. V lost 10 bases to trimming and J lost 5 bases; unmatched junction nucleotides: 7. The CDR3 is made up of 15 amino acids. Germline assignment: CDR1 SNHLY and CDR2 FYNNEI. The CDR3, as DNA: TGTGCCAACTTTGGACTAGCGGGAGGGAAAGATACGCAGTATTTT. Translated: CANFGLAGGKDTQYF.

This clonotype occurred many times. V and J are TRBV28 and TRBJ1-4; TRBD1 might be the D (6 bases). Germline V CDR1 and CDR2: MDHEN, SYDVKM. This CDR3 spans 14 amino acids. Trimming left V 5 bases short and J 8 bases short, with 15 bases between. The CDR3 coding sequence is TGTGCCAGCAGTGGTCCAGGGGAGGGGGAAAAACTGTTTTTT. Translation: CASSGPGEGEKLFF.

The V and J genes are TRBV6-1 and TRBJ2-1, with a possible D match to TRBD1 (5 bases). The CDR3 has 12 residues. The V end lost 5 bases, the J end lost 15 bases, and 17 bases lay between the germline ends. Looked up from germline, CDR1 is MNHNS and CDR2 is SASEGT. CDR3 in amino acids: CASSSSSRVRFF. CDR3 coding DNA: TGTGCCAGCAGTAGCTCCTCCAGGGTGCGGTTCTTC.

This clonotype was picked up many times. The genes are TRBV2 and TRBJ2-6; D tentatively fits TRBD1 or TRBD2 (5 bases each). With 4 bases removed from V and 2 bases from J, the gap between germline ends came to 9 bases. Germline CDR1 SNHLY, CDR2 FYNNEI. This CDR3 has 15 residues. Here the CDR3 DNA reads TGTGCCAGCAGTGGAGGGGACCCTGGGGCCAACGTCCTGACTTTC. Translating it yields CASSGGDPGANVLTF.

This clonotype was counted a few times. The gene calls are TRBV28 and TRBJ1-2; 10 bases agree with TRBD1. The V gene's germline CDR1 is MDHEN and CDR2 SYDVKM. Unmatched junction bases numbered 6, after V lost 7 bases and J lost 4 bases. The CDR3 loop spans 14 amino acids. The CDR3 sequence: CASTRQGAGYGYTF. CDR3 nucleotide sequence: TGTGCCAGCACCAGACAGGGGGCGGGCTATGGCTACACCTTC.

The chain links TRBV27 to TRBJ2-4, with 8 bases fitting TRBD2. In germline, CDR1 is MNHEY, CDR2 SMNVEV (reference sequence). With 6 bases clipped from V and 0 bases from J, the junction kept 1 base outside the gene matches. The CDR3 is 14 amino acids. The CDR3 DNA sequence: TGTGCCAGCAGACTAGCGGTAGCCAAAAACATTCAGTACTTC. Protein: CASRLAVAKNIQYF.